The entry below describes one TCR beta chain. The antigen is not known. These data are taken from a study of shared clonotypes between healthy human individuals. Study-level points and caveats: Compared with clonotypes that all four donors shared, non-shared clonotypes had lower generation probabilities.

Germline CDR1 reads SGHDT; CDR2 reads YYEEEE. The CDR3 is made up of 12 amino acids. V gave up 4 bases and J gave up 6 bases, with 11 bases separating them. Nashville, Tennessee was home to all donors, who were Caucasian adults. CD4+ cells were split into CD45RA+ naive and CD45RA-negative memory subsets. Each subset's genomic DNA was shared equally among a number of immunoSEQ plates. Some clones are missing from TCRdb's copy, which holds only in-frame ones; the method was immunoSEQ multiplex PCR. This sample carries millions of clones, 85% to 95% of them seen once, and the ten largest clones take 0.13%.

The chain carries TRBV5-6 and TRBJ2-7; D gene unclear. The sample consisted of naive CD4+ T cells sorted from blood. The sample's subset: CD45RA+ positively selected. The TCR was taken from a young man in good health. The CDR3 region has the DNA TGTGCCAGCAGCCTCATCGGCGGCGAGCAGTACTTC. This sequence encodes CASSLIGGEQYF.